This T cell receptor beta chain is drawn from a study of STAT5B mutations in CD4+ large granular lymphocyte leukemia. Clones were read by immunoSEQ multiplex PCR, and TCRdb kept only the in-frame ones, dropping some. The sample lists under 35,000 clones; roughly 72% were seen once. Germline CDR1 is MNHNY and CDR2 is SVGAGI (reference sequence). Trimming removed 2 bases from V and 4 bases from J; junction bases left unmatched: 7. This CDR3 has 16 residues. V gene TRBV6-6 combines with J gene TRBJ2-7; 11 nucleotides agree with TRBD2. Sequenced sample: CD4+ T cells from blood buffy coats. The sequence was collected from a human donor in good health. CDR3 nucleotide sequence: TGTGCCAGCAGTTACGTAACTAGCGGGAGCGTTTACGAGCAGTACTTC. Translating gives CASSYVTSGSVYEQYF.